These T cell receptor beta chains were read from a single sample in a study of OX40 agonist ivuxolimab in advanced cancers. Using immunoSEQ multiplex PCR, the repertoire was profiled, and TCRdb retains in-frame clones only, with some absent. The top ten hold about 13% of the sample, which has some 45,000 clones, 86% seen once. The sample consisted of CD4+ or CD8+ T cells sorted from blood, taken in a trial of the OX40 agonist ivuxolimab. The source is an adult with an advanced solid tumor such as melanoma, head and neck, liver or kidney cancer. Both conserved end residues are part of each CDR3. D genes are given only for firm matches. The size entry is marked missing in some rows and otherwise reads once, few, many or a size class.

J gene,V gene,clone size,D gene,CDR3 protein,CDR3 DNA
TRBJ2-5,TRBV5-6,-,TRBD1,CASTSSHTRQGAETQYF,TGTGCCAGCACCTCTTCTCACACTCGACAGGGGGCAGAGACCCAGTACTTC
TRBJ2-5,TRBV7-9,-,-,CASSLDAAQETQYF,TGTGCCAGCAGCTTAGATGCAGCTCAAGAGACCCAGTACTTC
TRBJ2-1,TRBV7-2,-,-,CASSLIIASSYNEQFF,TGTGCCAGCAGCTTAATAATCGCGTCCTCCTACAATGAGCAGTTCTTC
TRBJ2-4,TRBV7-9,few,-,CASSPRVGAANIQYF,TGTGCCAGCAGCCCCCGGGTAGGTGCGGCAAACATTCAGTACTTC
TRBJ2-5,TRBV9,once,-,CASSGGGGQNQETQYF,TGTGCCAGCAGCGGGGGAGGGGGCCAAAACCAAGAGACCCAGTACTTC
TRBJ1-5,TRBV27,few,-,CASSLLGPGTPQHF,TGTGCCAGCAGTTTATTAGGGCCTGGGACGCCCCAGCATTTT
TRBJ2-5,TRBV7-8,-,-,CASSQYEGGAQYF,TGTGCCAGCAGCCAGTATGAGGGGGGGGCCCAGTACTTC
TRBJ2-1,TRBV5-1,-,TRBD1,CASSTGQGNYNEQFF,TGCGCCAGCAGCACGGGACAGGGAAATTACAATGAGCAGTTCTTC
TRBJ1-2,TRBV7-9,-,-,CASSLEGTVGYTF,TGTGCCAGCAGCTTAGAAGGGACTGTGGGCTACACCTTC
TRBJ2-7,TRBV13,-,-,CASSLGLASGEQYF,TGTGCCAGCAGCTTAGGACTGGCTTCGGGAGAGCAGTACTTC